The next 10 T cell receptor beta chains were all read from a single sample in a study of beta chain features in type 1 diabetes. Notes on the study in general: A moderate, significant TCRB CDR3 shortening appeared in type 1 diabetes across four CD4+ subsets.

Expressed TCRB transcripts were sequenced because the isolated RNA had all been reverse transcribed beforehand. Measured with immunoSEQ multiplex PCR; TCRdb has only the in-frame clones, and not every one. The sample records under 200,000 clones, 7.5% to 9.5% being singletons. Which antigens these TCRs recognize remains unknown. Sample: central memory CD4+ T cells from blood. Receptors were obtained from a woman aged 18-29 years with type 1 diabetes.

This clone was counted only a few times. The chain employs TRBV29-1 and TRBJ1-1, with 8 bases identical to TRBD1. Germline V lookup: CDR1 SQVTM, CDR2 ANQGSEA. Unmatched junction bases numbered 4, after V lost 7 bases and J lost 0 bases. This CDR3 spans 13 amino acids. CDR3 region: CSDRQGMNTEAFF. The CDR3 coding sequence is TGCAGCGACCGACAGGGGATGAACACTGAAGCTTTCTTT.

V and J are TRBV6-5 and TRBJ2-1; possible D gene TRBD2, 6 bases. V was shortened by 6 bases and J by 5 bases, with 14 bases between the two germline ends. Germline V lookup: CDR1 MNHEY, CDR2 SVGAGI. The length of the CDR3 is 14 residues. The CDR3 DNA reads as TGTGCCAGCAGACGGGGGTTTTCCCACAATGAGCAGTTCTTC. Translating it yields CASRRGFSHNEQFF.

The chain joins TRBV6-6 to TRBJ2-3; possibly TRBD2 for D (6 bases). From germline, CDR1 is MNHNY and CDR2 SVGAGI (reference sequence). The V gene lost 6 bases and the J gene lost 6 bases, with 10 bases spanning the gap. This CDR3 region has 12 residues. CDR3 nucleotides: TGTGCCAGCAGGGCGGGGAGTGATACGCAGTATTTT. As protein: CASRAGSDTQYF.

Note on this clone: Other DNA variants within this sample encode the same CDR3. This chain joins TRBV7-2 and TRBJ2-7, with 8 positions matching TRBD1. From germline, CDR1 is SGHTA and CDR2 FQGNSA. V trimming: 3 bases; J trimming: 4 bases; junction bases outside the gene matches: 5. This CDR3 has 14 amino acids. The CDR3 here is CASSFGQGSYEQYF. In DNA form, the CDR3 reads TGTGCCAGCAGCTTCGGACAGGGAAGTTACGAGCAGTACTTC.

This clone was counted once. The CDR3 reads CASRREGAIGEQYF. DNA of the CDR3: TGTGCCAGCAGGCGGGAGGGCGCAATCGGGGAGCAGTACTTC. The chain links TRBV6-6 to TRBJ2-7, with 9 bases that match TRBD2. Per germline, CDR1 MNHNY and CDR2 SVGAGI (reference sequence). V gave up 6 bases and J gave up 7 bases; unmatched junction bases: 10. CDR3 length: 14 residues.

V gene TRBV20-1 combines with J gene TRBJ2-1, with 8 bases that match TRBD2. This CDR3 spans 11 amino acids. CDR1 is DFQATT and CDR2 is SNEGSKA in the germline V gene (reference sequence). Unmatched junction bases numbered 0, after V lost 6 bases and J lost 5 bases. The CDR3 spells CSARGDNEQFF. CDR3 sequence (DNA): TGCAGTGCGCGGGGGGACAATGAGCAGTTCTTC.

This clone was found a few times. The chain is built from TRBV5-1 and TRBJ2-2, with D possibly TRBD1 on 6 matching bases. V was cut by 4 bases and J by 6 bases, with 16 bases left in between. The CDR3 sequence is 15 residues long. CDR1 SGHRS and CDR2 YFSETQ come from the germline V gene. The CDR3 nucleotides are TGCGCCAGCAGCGGGGGCCTAGTGGGCGCCGGGGAGCTGTTTTTT. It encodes CASSGGLVGAGELFF.

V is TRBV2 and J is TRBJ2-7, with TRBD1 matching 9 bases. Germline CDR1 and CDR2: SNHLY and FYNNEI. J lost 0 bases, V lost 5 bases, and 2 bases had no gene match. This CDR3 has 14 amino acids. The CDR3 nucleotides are TGTGCCAGCAGTCGGACAGGGGACTCCTACGAGCAGTACTTC. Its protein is CASSRTGDSYEQYF.

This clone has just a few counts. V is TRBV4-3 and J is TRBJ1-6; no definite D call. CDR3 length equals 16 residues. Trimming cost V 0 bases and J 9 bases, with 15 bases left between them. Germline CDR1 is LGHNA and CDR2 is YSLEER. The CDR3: CASSQDGGYPGSPLHF. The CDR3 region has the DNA TGCGCCAGCAGCCAAGACGGAGGATACCCGGGTTCACCCCTCCACTTT.

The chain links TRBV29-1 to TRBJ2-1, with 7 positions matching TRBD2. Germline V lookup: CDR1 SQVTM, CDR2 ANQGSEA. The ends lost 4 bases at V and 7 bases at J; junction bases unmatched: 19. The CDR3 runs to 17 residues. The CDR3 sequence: CSVVFAAGLHLHNEQFF. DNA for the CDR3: TGCAGCGTTGTGTTTGCAGCGGGGCTCCACTTGCATAATGAGCAGTTCTTC.